The 23 T cell receptor beta chains below were found in one sample sequenced in a study of monozygotic twins with inflammatory bowel disease. TCRdb re-called the 5' RACE reads and catalogs CDR3 proteins one per entry, DNA excluded. The table gives 170,000 or so distinct CDR3 sequences; the top ten clones make up around 7.2% of it. Sequencing was done on a sample of blood. These receptors were collected from a human donor with ulcerative colitis or Crohn's disease, or a healthy co-twin of an affected twin (not recorded which).

The rearrangement joins TRBV20-1 to TRBJ2-2. Per germline, CDR1 DFQATT and CDR2 SNEGSKA (reference sequence). CDR3 length: 14 residues. The CDR3 here is CSASETSDTGELFF.

This chain links TRBV13 with TRBJ2-7. This CDR3 is 14 amino acids long. Germline values: CDR1 PRHDT, CDR2 FYEKMQ (reference sequence). CDR3 protein: CASSLGVGSYEQYF.

The chain combines TRBV20-1 with TRBJ2-1. Germline CDR1 reads DFQATT; CDR2 reads SNEGSKA (reference sequence). The length of the CDR3 is 12 residues. The CDR3 region is CSASHSWAEQFF.

This chain uses TRBV10-3 with TRBJ1-1. This CDR3 region has 13 residues. CDR1 and CDR2 from the germline V gene are ENHRY and SYGVKD. The chain's CDR3 is CAIMEGFDTEAFF.

The V gene is TRBV27, the J gene TRBJ2-7; TCRdb lists TRBD1, though no DNA is available to test this call. Germline CDR1 reads MNHEY; CDR2 reads SMNVEV (reference sequence). The CDR3 totals 15 residues. This CDR3 is CASSLKGQGTYEQYF.

V gene TRBV6-6 combines with J gene TRBJ2-7; TCRdb gives TRBD1 as the D gene, but with no DNA this cannot be confirmed. The length of the CDR3 is 13 residues. CDR1 is MNHNY and CDR2 is SVGAGI in the germline V gene (reference sequence). This chain's CDR3 is CASSNTGSYEQYF.

This sequence joins TRBV5-1 and TRBJ2-7; the TCRdb call, TRBD2, lacks DNA for checking. This CDR3 has 12 amino acids. Germline V gives CDR1 SGHRS, CDR2 YFSETQ. The CDR3 loop reads CASSSSGRDQYF.

The chain couples TRBV7-6 to TRBJ2-5. Germline V gene lookup returns CDR1 SGHVS and CDR2 FNYEAQ. This CDR3 is built from 14 residues. This CDR3 is CASSLGRNQETQYF.

This chain uses TRBV5-4 with TRBJ2-4; there is no DNA to check the TCRdb D call of TRBD1. CDR3 length: 14 residues. The V gene's germline CDR1 is SGHNT and CDR2 YYREEE (reference sequence). The CDR3 here is CASSLQGAKNMQYF.

The chain is built from TRBV18 and TRBJ2-5; TCRdb's D call, TRBD1, is unchecked because there is no DNA. The CDR3 contains 14 residues. Germline CDR1 and CDR2: KGHSH and LQKENI. Here the CDR3 reads CASSPDRGLVTQYF.

The chain has TRBV19 and TRBJ2-3; TCRdb designates TRBD1, a call that cannot be tested without DNA. The CDR3 spans 15 residues. The germline CDR1 and CDR2 sequences are LNHDA and SQIVND (reference sequence). CDR3 loop: CASTALVGPTDTQYF.

This rearrangement joins TRBV24-1 to TRBJ2-7; no DNA is available, so the TRBD2 call from TCRdb remains unchecked. CDR3 length: 13 amino acids. CDR1 is KGHDR, CDR2 SFDVKD, per germline. CDR3 region: CATSGTSDNEQYF.

The chain employs TRBV21-1 and TRBJ1-4. TRBV21-1 is a known pseudogene. CDR3 length: 15 amino acids. This chain's CDR3 is CASRQHRLHNEKLFF.

The V call is TRBV18, the J call TRBJ1-5; TCRdb designates TRBD1, a call that cannot be tested without DNA. Per germline, CDR1 KGHSH and CDR2 LQKENI. The CDR3 is made up of 15 amino acids. The CDR3 region is CASSPRGDWHQPQHF.

The chain has TRBV6-1 and TRBJ2-5; lacking DNA, the TRBD2 call made by TCRdb goes unchecked. The CDR3 covers 15 residues. Germline V lookup: CDR1 MNHNS, CDR2 SASEGT. The CDR3: CASRKLGRGGETQYF.

The J gene is TRBJ1-1, the V gene TRBV7-3; the D call from TCRdb, TRBD1, cannot be confirmed without DNA. CDR3 size: 13 residues. Germline V gene sequence: CDR1 SGHTA, CDR2 FQGTGA. This CDR3 is CASSLNYAGVRNF.

The chain employs TRBV28 and TRBJ2-5; TCRdb reports TRBD2, a call that lacks DNA to check it against. There are 16 residues in the CDR3. From germline, CDR1 is MDHEN and CDR2 SYDVKM. CDR3 sequence: CASSLPGRASQETQYF.

The rearrangement uses TRBV10-3 and TRBJ1-1; TCRdb reports TRBD1, a call that lacks DNA to check it against. Germline V gene lookup returns CDR1 ENHRY and CDR2 SYGVKD. The CDR3 has 14 residues. The CDR3 protein is CATLEQGAPTEAFF.

The chain joins TRBV28 to TRBJ2-2; the TCRdb call, TRBD1, lacks DNA for checking. The CDR3 length is 15 residues. Germline CDR1 reads MDHEN; CDR2 reads SYDVKM. This chain's CDR3 is CASSNPQGRTGELFF.

The rearrangement uses TRBV19 and TRBJ1-5; TCRdb indicates TRBD1, and absent DNA this call remains unverified. The CDR3 consists of 16 residues. The germline V gene has CDR1 LNHDA and CDR2 SQIVND (reference sequence). The CDR3 here is CASSIFLGQINQPQHF.

CDR3 region: CSATQGNTIYF. The gene calls are TRBV29-1 and TRBJ1-3. CDR1 and CDR2 (germline): SQVTM, ANQGSEA. CDR3 length: 11 amino acids.

The chain carries TRBV29-1 and TRBJ1-1; TCRdb's D call of TRBD1 is untestable without DNA. The germline gives CDR1 SQVTM, CDR2 ANQGSEA. This CDR3 contains 13 residues. Here the CDR3 reads CSVEDYVRTEAFF.

V usage is TRBV5-1 and J usage is TRBJ2-7; TCRdb's D call, TRBD2, is unchecked because there is no DNA. This CDR3 is 16 amino acids long. Per germline, CDR1 SGHRS and CDR2 YFSETQ. The CDR3 reads CASSVEGTSIGYEQYF.